This T cell receptor beta chain was retrieved from a study of shared clonotypes between healthy human individuals. Study-level information: A couple of female and a few male donors aged 18 to 49 were enrolled.

Genomic DNA per cell subset filled all wells of several immunoSEQ plates. Sorted-subset replicate PCRs used approximately 180 ng of genomic DNA. This amount corresponded to approximately 30,000 T cell genomes. Clones were read by immunoSEQ multiplex PCR, and TCRdb kept only the in-frame ones, dropping some. The sample has about 1.5 million clones; over 95% are singletons. The germline V gene has CDR1 SGDLS and CDR2 YYNGEE. Trimming at V came to 2 bases and at J to 2 bases, leaving 10 bases not matched to a gene. This CDR3 is 16 amino acids long. This TCR came from a man aged 25-45 years in good health. The specimen was naive CD4+ T cells sorted from blood. Subset described: CD45RA+ positively selected. The chain couples TRBV9 to TRBJ2-7; TRBD1 aligns across 7 bases. CDR3 sequence reads: CASSVRGQSTAYEQYF. The CDR3 DNA sequence: TGTGCCAGCAGCGTTCGGGGACAGTCAACGGCCTACGAGCAGTACTTC.